This TCR beta chain was obtained from a study of OX40 agonist ivuxolimab in advanced cancers. The CDR3 runs to 12 residues. V dropped 4 bases and J dropped 10 bases, with 13 bases sitting between them. Per germline, CDR1 SGHAT and CDR2 FQNNGV. TCRdb's copy holds only in-frame clones and misses some; the assay was immunoSEQ multiplex PCR. The sample holds almost 15,000 clones, 70% to 80% seen once. The receptor comes from an adult with an advanced solid tumor such as melanoma, head and neck, liver or kidney cancer. The rearrangement joins TRBV11-2 to TRBJ1-1; TRBD1 is a possible D gene (5 bases). The starting material was CD4+ or CD8+ T cells sorted from blood, obtained in a trial of the OX40 agonist ivuxolimab. The CDR3 DNA sequence: TGTGCCAGCAGCTCCATGTCTCAGGGAGCTTTCTTT. It codes for CASSSMSQGAFF.